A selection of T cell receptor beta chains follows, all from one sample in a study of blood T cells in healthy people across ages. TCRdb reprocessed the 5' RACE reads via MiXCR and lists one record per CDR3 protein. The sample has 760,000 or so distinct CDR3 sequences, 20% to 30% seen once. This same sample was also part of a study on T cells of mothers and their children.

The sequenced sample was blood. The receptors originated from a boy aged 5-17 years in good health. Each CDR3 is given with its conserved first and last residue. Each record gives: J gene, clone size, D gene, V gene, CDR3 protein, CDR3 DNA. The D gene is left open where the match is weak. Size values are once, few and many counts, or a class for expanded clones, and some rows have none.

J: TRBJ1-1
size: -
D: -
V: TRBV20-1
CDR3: CSARGTMNTEAFF
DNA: TGCAGTGCTAGGGGCACCATGAACACTGAAGCTTTCTTT

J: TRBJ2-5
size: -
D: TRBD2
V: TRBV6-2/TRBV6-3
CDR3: CASSSASGDVETQYF
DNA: TGTGCCAGCAGTTCGGCTAGCGGGGACGTGGAGACCCAGTACTTC

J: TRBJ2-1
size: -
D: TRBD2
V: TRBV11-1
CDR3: CASSPSNSGREFYNEQFF
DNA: TGTGCCAGCAGCCCGAGTAATAGCGGGAGGGAGTTTTACAATGAGCAGTTCTTC

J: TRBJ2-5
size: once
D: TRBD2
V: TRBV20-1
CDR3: CSATKRLAWETQYF
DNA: TGCAGTGCTACCAAGAGACTAGCCTGGGAGACCCAGTACTTC

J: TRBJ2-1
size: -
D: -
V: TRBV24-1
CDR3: CATSGQSYNEQFF
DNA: TGTGCCACCAGTGGGCAGTCCTACAATGAGCAGTTCTTC

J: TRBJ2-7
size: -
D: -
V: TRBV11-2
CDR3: CASSLRPPDEQYF
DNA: TGTGCCAGCAGCCTCCGTCCCCCGGACGAGCAGTACTTC

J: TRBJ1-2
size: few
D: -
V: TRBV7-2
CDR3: CASSLSPIPGSPTYGYTF
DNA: TGTGCCAGCAGCTTATCCCCAATACCAGGGTCTCCAACGTATGGCTACACCTTC

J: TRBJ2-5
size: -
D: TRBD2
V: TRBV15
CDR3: CATSSRAGEIEFF
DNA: TGTGCCACCAGCTCTCGGGCGGGAGAAATTGAGTTCTTC

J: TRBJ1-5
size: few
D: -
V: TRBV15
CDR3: CATSRDPLGQPQHF
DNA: TGTGCCACCAGCAGAGATCCCTTGGGTCAGCCCCAGCATTTT

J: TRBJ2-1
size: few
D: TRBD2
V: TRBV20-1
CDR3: CSVDGLAAARSYNEQFF
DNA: TGCAGTGTTGATGGACTAGCGGCCGCAAGGTCCTACAATGAGCAGTTCTTC

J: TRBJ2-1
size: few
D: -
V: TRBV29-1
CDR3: CSVEGSYEQFF
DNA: TGCAGCGTTGAAGGGTCGTATGAGCAGTTCTTC

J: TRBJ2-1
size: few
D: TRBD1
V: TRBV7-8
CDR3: CASRGPHRGPYNEQFF
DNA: TGTGCCAGCAGAGGGCCTCACAGGGGTCCCTACAATGAGCAGTTCTTC

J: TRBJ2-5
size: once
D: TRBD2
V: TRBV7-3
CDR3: CASSEVGGGLETQYF
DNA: TGTGCCAGCAGCGAAGTCGGGGGGGGCTTGGAGACCCAGTACTTC

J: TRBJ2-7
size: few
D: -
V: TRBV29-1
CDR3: CSVATASYEQYF
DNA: TGCAGCGTTGCCACAGCCTCCTACGAGCAGTACTTC

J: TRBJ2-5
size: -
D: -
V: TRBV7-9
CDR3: CASSPRIPERETQYF
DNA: TGTGCCAGCAGCCCCCGAATCCCCGAGCGGGAGACCCAGTACTTC

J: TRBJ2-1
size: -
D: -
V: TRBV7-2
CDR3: CASSFGLHNEQFF
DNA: TGTGCCAGCAGCTTCGGACTTCACAATGAGCAGTTCTTC

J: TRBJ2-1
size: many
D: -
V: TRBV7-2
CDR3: CASSLDGLGQVQFF
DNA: TGTGCCAGCAGCTTAGATGGCCTTGGGCAAGTCCAGTTCTTC

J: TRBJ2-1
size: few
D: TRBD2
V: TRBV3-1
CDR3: CASSQAPGRGSYNEQFF
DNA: TGTGCCAGCAGCCAAGCCCCCGGGAGGGGCTCCTACAATGAGCAGTTCTTC

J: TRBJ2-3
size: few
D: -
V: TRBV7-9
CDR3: CASSNSSTDTQYF
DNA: TGTGCCAGCTCGAATTCGAGCACAGATACGCAGTATTTT

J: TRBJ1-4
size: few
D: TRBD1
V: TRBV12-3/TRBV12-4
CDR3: CASSYQGAWEKLFF
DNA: TGTGCCAGCAGCTATCAGGGGGCTTGGGAAAAACTGTTTTTT

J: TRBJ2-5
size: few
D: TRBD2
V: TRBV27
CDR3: CASRPGTSGDETQYF
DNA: TGTGCCAGCAGACCCGGGACTAGCGGGGATGAGACCCAGTATTTC

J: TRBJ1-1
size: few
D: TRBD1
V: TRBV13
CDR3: CASSSGTGAPGEAFF
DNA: TGTGCCAGCAGCTCAGGGACAGGGGCCCCGGGGGAAGCTTTCTTT

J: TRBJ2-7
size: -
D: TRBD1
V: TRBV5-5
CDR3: CASVRDRGDEQYF
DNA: TGTGCCAGCGTCCGGGACAGGGGGGACGAGCAGTACTTC

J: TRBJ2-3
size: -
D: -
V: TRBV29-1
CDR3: CSVVEDTQYF
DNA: TGCAGCGTTGTGGAGGATACGCAGTATTTT

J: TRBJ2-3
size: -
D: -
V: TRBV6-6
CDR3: CASTPGYLTDTQYF
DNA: TGTGCCAGCACCCCGGGGTACCTCACAGATACGCAGTATTTT

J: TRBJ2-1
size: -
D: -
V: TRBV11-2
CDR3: CASSQPSGYYNEQFF
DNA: TGTGCCAGCAGCCAACCAAGTGGATACTACAATGAGCAGTTCTTC

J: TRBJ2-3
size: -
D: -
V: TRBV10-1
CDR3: CAITPRDGTDTQYF
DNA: TGCGCCATTACCCCCCGCGATGGGACAGATACGCAGTATTTT

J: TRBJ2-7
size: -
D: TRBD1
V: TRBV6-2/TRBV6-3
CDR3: CANPPGQGNYEQYF
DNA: TGTGCCAACCCTCCGGGACAGGGAAACTACGAGCAGTACTTC

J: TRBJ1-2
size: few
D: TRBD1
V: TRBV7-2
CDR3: CASSFRQGGNYGYTF
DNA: TGTGCCAGCAGCTTCCGACAGGGGGGTAACTATGGCTACACCTTC

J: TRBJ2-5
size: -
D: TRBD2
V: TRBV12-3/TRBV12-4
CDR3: CACKTSGQETQYF
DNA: TGTGCCTGTAAGACTAGCGGACAAGAGACCCAGTACTTC

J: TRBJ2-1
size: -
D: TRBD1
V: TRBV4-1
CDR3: CASSQARGQEQFF
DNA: TGCGCCAGCAGCCAGGCCAGGGGGCAGGAGCAGTTCTTC

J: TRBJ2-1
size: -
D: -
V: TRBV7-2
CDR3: CASSLDLVRFF
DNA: TGTGCCAGCAGCTTAGACCTAGTACGGTTCTTC

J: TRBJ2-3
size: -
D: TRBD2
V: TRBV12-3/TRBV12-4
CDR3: CASSLLAENTDTQYF
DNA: TGTGCCAGCAGTCTACTAGCGGAGAACACAGATACGCAGTATTTT

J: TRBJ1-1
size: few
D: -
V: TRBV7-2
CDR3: CASSRQGTGTEAFF
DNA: TGTGCCAGCAGCCGGCAGGGCACAGGCACTGAAGCTTTCTTT

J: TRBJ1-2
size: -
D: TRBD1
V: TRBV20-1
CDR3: CSVRVTGGGGYTF
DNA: TGCAGCGTCAGGGTTACAGGGGGCGGAGGCTACACCTTC

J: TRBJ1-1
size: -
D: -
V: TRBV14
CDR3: CASSYQGNTEAFF
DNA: TGTGCCAGCAGCTACCAGGGGAACACTGAAGCTTTCTTT

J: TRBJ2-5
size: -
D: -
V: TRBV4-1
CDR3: CASSQRGTGQETQYF
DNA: TGCGCCAGCAGCCAAAGGGGTACAGGGCAGGAGACCCAGTACTTC

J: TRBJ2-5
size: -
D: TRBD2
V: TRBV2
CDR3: CASSSGSRLETQYF
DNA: TGTGCCAGCAGTAGCGGGAGTCGTCTAGAGACCCAGTACTTC

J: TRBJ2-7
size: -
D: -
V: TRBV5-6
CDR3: CASSARGYEQYF
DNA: TGTGCCAGCAGTGCTAGGGGTTACGAGCAGTACTTC

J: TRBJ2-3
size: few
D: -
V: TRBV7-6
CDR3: CASSLEGIITDTQYF
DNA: TGTGCCAGCAGCTTAGAGGGGATAATAACAGATACGCAGTATTTT

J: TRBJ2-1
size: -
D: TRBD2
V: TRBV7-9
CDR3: CASSLAPGLAGVEQFF
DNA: TGTGCCAGCAGCTTAGCGCCCGGACTAGCGGGAGTGGAGCAGTTCTTC

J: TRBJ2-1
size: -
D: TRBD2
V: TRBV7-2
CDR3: CASSFPGTSGSTSYNEQFF
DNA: TGTGCCAGCAGCTTCCCCGGGACTAGCGGGAGTACGTCCTACAATGAGCAGTTCTTC

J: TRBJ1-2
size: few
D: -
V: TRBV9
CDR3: CASSVDPVNYGYTF
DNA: TGTGCCAGCAGCGTAGACCCAGTGAACTATGGCTACACCTTC

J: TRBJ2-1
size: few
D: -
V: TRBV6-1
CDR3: CASSEEGSSLLGNEQFF
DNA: TGTGCCAGCAGTGAAGAAGGGTCTAGCTTGCTTGGGAATGAGCAGTTCTTC

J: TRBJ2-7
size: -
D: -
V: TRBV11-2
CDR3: CASSLGQHEQYF
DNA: TGTGCCAGCAGCTTGGGGCAGCACGAGCAGTACTTC

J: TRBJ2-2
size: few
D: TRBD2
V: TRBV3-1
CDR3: CASRPSGPGELFF
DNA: TGTGCCAGCCGACCTAGCGGGCCCGGGGAGCTGTTTTTT

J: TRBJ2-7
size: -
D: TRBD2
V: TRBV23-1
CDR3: CASSHQLRTSGRGEQYF
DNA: TGCGCCAGCAGTCATCAGCTTAGGACTAGCGGGAGGGGAGAGCAGTACTTC

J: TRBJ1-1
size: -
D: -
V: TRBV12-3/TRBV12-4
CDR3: CASRPGLMNTEAFF
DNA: TGTGCCAGCAGGCCAGGGTTGATGAACACTGAAGCTTTCTTT

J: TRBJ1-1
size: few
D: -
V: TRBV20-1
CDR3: CSARDTGEAFF
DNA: TGCAGTGCTAGAGATACAGGTGAAGCTTTCTTT

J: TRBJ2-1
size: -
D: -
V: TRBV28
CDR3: CASEGSSYEQFF
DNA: TGTGCCAGCGAGGGGAGTAGCTATGAGCAGTTCTTC

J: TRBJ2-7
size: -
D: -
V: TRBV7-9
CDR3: CASSLLVGYEQYF
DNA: TGTGCCAGCAGCTTACTCGTCGGTTACGAGCAGTACTTC

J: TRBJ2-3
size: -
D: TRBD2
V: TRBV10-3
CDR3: CAINGGLAGATDTQYF
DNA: TGTGCCATCAACGGGGGACTAGCGGGGGCCACAGATACGCAGTATTTT

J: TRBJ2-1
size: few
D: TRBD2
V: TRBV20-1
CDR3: CSARDRVRGVWNEQFF
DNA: TGCAGTGCTAGAGATCGTGTGCGGGGGGTTTGGAATGAGCAGTTCTTC

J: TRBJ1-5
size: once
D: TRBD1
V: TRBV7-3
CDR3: CASSIIDRANQPQHF
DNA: TGTGCCAGCAGCATCATTGACAGGGCTAATCAGCCCCAGCATTTT

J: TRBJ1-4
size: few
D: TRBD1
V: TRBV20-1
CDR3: CSARVPGQGNEKLFF
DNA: TGCAGTGCTAGAGTTCCGGGACAGGGCAATGAAAAACTGTTTTTT

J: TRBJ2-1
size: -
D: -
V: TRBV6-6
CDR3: CASTPSAYNEQFF
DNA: TGTGCCAGCACCCCTAGCGCCTACAATGAGCAGTTCTTC

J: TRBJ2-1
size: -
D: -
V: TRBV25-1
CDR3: CASDRNNEQFF
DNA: TGTGCCAGTGACAGGAACAATGAGCAGTTCTTC